The TCR beta chain described here comes from a study of blood T cell repertoires in COVID-19. Study information: COVID-19 samples collected from the United States, Italy and Spain covered acute and convalescent phases. T cells, B-cell-depleted T cells, or PBMCs supplied cDNA or gDNA.

Per the study methods: Researchers report that nucleated cell counts were estimated from reference gene primer amplification. Here immunoSEQ multiplex PCR was the method, and the copy in TCRdb shows in-frame clones only, minus some. That table gives V, J and clone size, and the DNA gave D and trimming. The sample holds 250,000 to 300,000 clones; roughly 87% are singletons and the top ten take about 2.2%. The CDR3 runs 16 residues. Germline values: CDR1 SGHTA, CDR2 FQGNSA. The V and J ends lost 7 bases and 4 bases, in that order; junction bases with no gene match: 10. This TCR was sampled from a woman between 45 and 65 years old who had recovered from COVID-19. The sample consisted of peripheral blood. The genes are TRBV7-2 and TRBJ1-4, with 9 bases matching TRBD1. The CDR3 nucleotides read TGTGCCAGCAACTCGAATCCGGGACAGGGTAATGAAAAACTGTTTTTT. It translates to CASNSNPGQGNEKLFF.